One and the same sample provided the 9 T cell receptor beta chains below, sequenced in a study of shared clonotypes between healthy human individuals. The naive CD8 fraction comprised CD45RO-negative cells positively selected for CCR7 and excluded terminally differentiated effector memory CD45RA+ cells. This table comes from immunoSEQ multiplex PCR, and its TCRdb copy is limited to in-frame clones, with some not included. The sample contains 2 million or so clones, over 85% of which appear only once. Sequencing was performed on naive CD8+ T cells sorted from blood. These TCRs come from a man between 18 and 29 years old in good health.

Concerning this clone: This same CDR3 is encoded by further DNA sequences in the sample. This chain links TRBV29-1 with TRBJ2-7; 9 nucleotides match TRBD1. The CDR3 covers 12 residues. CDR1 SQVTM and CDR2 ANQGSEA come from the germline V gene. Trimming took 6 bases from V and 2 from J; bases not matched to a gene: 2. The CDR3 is CSVGTGTYEQYF. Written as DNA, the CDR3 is TGCAGCGTGGGGACAGGGACCTACGAGCAGTACTTC.

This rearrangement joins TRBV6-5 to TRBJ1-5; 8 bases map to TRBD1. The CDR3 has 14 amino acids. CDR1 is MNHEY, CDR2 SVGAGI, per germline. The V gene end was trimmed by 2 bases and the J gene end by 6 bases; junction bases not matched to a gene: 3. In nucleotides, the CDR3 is TGTGCCAGCAGTTACACACAGGGGGGTCAGCCCCAGCATTTT. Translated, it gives CASSYTQGGQPQHF.

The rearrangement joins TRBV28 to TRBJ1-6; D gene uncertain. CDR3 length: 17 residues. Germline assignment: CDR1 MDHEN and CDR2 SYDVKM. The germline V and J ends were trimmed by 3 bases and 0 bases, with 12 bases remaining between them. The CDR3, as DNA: TGTGCCAGCAGTTTTACCCCCATGAGCTCCTATAATTCACCCCTCCACTTT. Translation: CASSFTPMSSYNSPLHF.

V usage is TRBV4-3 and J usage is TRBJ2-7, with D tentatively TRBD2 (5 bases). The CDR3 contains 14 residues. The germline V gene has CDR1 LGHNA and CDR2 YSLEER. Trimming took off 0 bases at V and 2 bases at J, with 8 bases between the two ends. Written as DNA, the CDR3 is TGCGCCAGCAGCCAAGAATCCGGGGCCTACGAGCAGTACTTC. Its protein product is CASSQESGAYEQYF.

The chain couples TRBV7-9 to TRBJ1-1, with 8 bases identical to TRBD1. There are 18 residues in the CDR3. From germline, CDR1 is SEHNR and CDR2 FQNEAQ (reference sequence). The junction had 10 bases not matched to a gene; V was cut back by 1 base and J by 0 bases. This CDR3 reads CASSLGAGGARMNTEAFF. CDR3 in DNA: TGTGCCAGCAGCTTAGGGGCAGGGGGCGCGAGGATGAACACTGAAGCTTTCTTT.

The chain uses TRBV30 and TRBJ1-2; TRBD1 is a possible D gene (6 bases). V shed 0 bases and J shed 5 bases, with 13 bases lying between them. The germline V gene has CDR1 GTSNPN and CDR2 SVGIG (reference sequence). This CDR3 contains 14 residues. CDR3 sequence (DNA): TGTGCCTGGAGTGTACTAGGGGGGCCGTATGGCTACACCTTC. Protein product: CAWSVLGGPYGYTF.

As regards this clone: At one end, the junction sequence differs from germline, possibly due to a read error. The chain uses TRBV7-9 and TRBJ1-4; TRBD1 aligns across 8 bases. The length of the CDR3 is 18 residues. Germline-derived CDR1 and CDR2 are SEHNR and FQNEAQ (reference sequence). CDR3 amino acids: CASSLAGTGIATNEKLFF. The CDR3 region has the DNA TGTGCCAGCAGCCTAGCAGGGACAGGAATTGCAACTAATGAAAAACTGTTTTTT.

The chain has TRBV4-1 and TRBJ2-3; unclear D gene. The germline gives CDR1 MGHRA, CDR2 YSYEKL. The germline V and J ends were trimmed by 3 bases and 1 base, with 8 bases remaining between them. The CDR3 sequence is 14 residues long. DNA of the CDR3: TGCGCCAGCAGCCATAAAAAGGGCACAGATACGCAGTATTTT. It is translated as CASSHKKGTDTQYF.

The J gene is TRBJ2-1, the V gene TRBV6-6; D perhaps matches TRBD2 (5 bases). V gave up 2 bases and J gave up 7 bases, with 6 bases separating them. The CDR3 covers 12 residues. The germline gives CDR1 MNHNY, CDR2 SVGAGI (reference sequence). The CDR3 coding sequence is TGTGCCAGCAGTTACAGGGAGAATGAGCAGTTCTTC. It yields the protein CASSYRENEQFF.